This T cell receptor beta chain was sequenced for a study of immune evolution from preneoplasia to lung adenocarcinoma. Findings and caveats of the study: Normal lung had highest clonality; later lesions appeared denser, more diverse. From normal lung to invasive adenocarcinoma, top clone frequencies appeared to decrease.

Between the mid-2010s and the late 2010s, patients underwent resection in Japan or China. Turning to this clone: Its antigen remains unidentified.

TCRdb's copy holds only in-frame clones and misses some; the assay was immunoSEQ multiplex PCR. The repertoire holds about 5,000 clones, with over 80% as singletons. Sequences were obtained from FFPE adjacent normal lung tissue. The TCR originated in an older donor with lung adenocarcinoma.

CDR3 in amino acids: CASSEYLAGSYNEQFF. CDR3 DNA: TGTGCCAGCAGTGAATACCTAGCGGGTTCCTACAATGAGCAGTTCTTC. V and J are TRBV6-1 and TRBJ2-1; 8 bases match TRBD2. The V segment lost 2 bases and the J segment 1 base; nucleotides outside the gene matches: 4. Per the germline V gene, CDR1 is MNHNS and CDR2 is SASEGT. The CDR3 contains 16 residues.